Below, 8 T cell receptor beta chains from the same sample are listed, as sequenced in a study of T cell clones after liver transplantation. The assay was immunoSEQ multiplex PCR, and TCRdb's table has in-frame clones only and misses some. This table has approximately 71,000 clones, about 91% appearing once. The starting material was CD4+ T cells from blood, obtained about 25 months after liver transplant. The receptors originated from a human patient who received a liver transplant. The graft donor may have given rise to some T cells.

The genes are TRBV6-6 and TRBJ1-3; no clear D. The CDR3 length is 14 residues. Germline loops: CDR1 MNHNY, CDR2 SVGAGI (reference sequence). V gave up 0 bases and J gave up 2 bases, with 5 bases separating them. The CDR3 region has the DNA TGTGCCAGCAGTTACTCGGAAGCTGGAAACACCATATATTTT. Encoded protein: CASSYSEAGNTIYF.

The chain combines TRBV5-8 with TRBJ2-4; the D gene is possibly TRBD2 (7 bases). Trimming took 10 bases from V and 7 from J, leaving 24 bases between them. The V gene's germline CDR1 is SGHTS and CDR2 YDEGEE. CDR3 length: 15 amino acids. CDR3 protein: CADALGGGSGNIQYF. In DNA, the CDR3 is TGTGCCGACGCCCTGGGGGGCGGGAGCGGTAACATTCAGTACTTC.

The genes are TRBV5-5 and TRBJ1-1; D is ambiguous. Germline V CDR1 and CDR2: SGHKS, YYEKEE (reference sequence). This CDR3 is 13 amino acids long. Trimming stripped 2 bases from V and 3 bases from J, with 8 bases between. CDR3 DNA sequence: TGTGCCAGCAGCTTTGCTCAGCACACTGAAGCTTTCTTT. This gives the protein CASSFAQHTEAFF. Looking up the rest from reference TRBV5-5 and TRBJ1-1 gives the full variable domain: DAGVTQSPTHLIKTRGQQVTLRCSPISGHKSVSWYQQVLGQGPQFIFQYYEKEERGRGNFPDRFSARQFPNYSSELNVNALLLGDSALYLCASSFAQHTEAFFGQGTRLTVV.

The gene calls are TRBV5-5 and TRBJ2-7; a possible D gene is TRBD2 (5 bases). V was trimmed by 0 bases and J by 2 bases, leaving 12 bases between them. Germline-derived CDR1 and CDR2 are SGHKS and YYEKEE (reference sequence). This CDR3 contains 15 residues. This CDR3 is CASSLVGSLTYEQYF. The CDR3 region has the DNA TGTGCCAGCAGCTTGGTTGGGAGTCTCACCTACGAGCAGTACTTC. The full variable domain, in which reference TRBV5-5 and TRBJ2-7 provide the parts outside the CDR3, is DAGVTQSPTHLIKTRGQQVTLRCSPISGHKSVSWYQQVLGQGPQFIFQYYEKEERGRGNFPDRFSARQFPNYSSELNVNALLLGDSALYLCASSLVGSLTYEQYFGPGTRLTVT.

This clone was seen a single time. This chain joins TRBV6-5 and TRBJ1-6; weak D call: TRBD1 (5 bases). Germline lookup yields CDR1 MNHEY and CDR2 SVGAGI. CDR3 length: 13 residues. V lost 6 bases and J 10 bases, leaving 13 bases between the germline ends. The CDR3 sequence is CASRLGTGSPLHF. For the CDR3, the DNA is TGTGCCAGCAGGCTCGGGACTGGGTCACCCCTCCACTTT.

The chain joins TRBV5-1 to TRBJ2-1; D is unresolved. There are 15 residues in the CDR3. Looked up from germline, CDR1 is SGHRS and CDR2 is YFSETQ. Between the trimmed V and J ends, which lost 0 bases and 6 bases, there was a span of 13 bases. The DNA for the CDR3 is TGCGCCAGCAGCTTGGGTCAGCCCCCTATCAATGAGCAGTTCTTC. It yields the protein CASSLGQPPINEQFF.

DNA for the CDR3: TGTGCCAGCAGCTTAGCGCGGGAGGTTCACTACGAGCAGTACTTC. Its protein is CASSLAREVHYEQYF. This chain connects TRBV7-2 to TRBJ2-7; TRBD2 matches 8 bases. The CDR3 is 15 amino acids. V lost 0 bases and J lost 3; bases outside the gene matches: 4. CDR1 is SGHTA, CDR2 FQGNSA, per germline.

This clone appeared a single time. The genes are TRBV10-3 and TRBJ2-2; D unclear. Trimming stripped 9 bases from V and 1 base from J, with 12 bases between. Germline CDR1 ENHRY, CDR2 SYGVKD. There are 14 residues in the CDR3. CDR3 sequence (DNA): TGTGCCATGGGTTTTAGTCAGAACACCGGGGAGCTGTTTTTT. It specifies CAMGFSQNTGELFF.